The 16 T cell receptor beta chains in this list originate from one sample, sequenced in a study of identical twins. In TCRdb, the 5' RACE reads were re-called with MiXCR into one record per CDR3 protein. The sample holds 270,000 or so distinct CDR3 sequences, approximately 8.3% seen once. These data also formed part of another study, on yellow fever vaccine responses in identical twins.

The sample was CD8+ T cells sorted from blood. Receptor source: a woman aged 18-30 years in good health.

The chain links TRBV9 to TRBJ2-7; TRBD1 matches 7 bases. CDR3 size: 14 residues. Trimming took 3 bases from V and 2 from J; bases not matched to a gene: 5. Germline CDR1 reads SGDLS; CDR2 reads YYNGEE. DNA of the CDR3: TGTGCCAGCAGCGCCGACAGGGCCCCCTACGAGCAGTACTTC. It specifies CASSADRAPYEQYF.

This clonotype was seen more than once but under ten times. The rearrangement joins TRBV29-1 to TRBJ2-1; D might be TRBD1 or TRBD2, each matching 6 bases. Germline V CDR1 and CDR2: SQVTM, ANQGSEA. The CDR3 loop spans 16 amino acids. V dropped 1 base and J dropped 2 bases, with 15 bases sitting between them. In DNA, the CDR3 is TGCAGCGTTGAAGGTTTAGGGGGGCCAGCCTACAATGAGCAGTTCTTC. The encoded protein is CSVEGLGGPAYNEQFF.

This clonotype came up many times. The rearrangement links TRBV5-1 to TRBJ2-5, with a possible D match to TRBD2 (6 bases). This CDR3 region has 17 residues. Trimming pared 0 bases from V and 0 bases from J, leaving 15 bases between. Germline V CDR1 and CDR2: SGHRS, YFSETQ. The CDR3: CASSLGVAVTYQETQYF. In DNA form, the CDR3 reads TGCGCCAGCAGCTTGGGGGTAGCGGTGACGTACCAAGAGACCCAGTACTTC.

The table lists this clonotype with a few counts. J is TRBJ2-7 and V is TRBV12-3 or TRBV12-4, with TRBD2 matching over 11 bases. The J segment lost 3 bases and the V segment lost 6 bases, leaving 4 bases of the junction unmatched. There are 14 residues in the CDR3. CDR3 in DNA: TGTGCCAGCAGACTAGCGGGAGAGCTCTACGAGCAGTACTTC. Translated: CASRLAGELYEQYF.

Only a few counts were recorded for this clonotype. This chain connects TRBV5-1 to TRBJ2-3; 10 bases map to TRBD1. V was clipped by 4 bases and J by 0 bases; unmatched bases: 5. Germline values: CDR1 SGHRS, CDR2 YFSETQ. CDR3 length equals 16 residues. The CDR3 DNA reads as TGCGCCAGCAGCCCCGGGACAGGGGCTAGCACAGATACGCAGTATTTT. Amino acids: CASSPGTGASTDTQYF.

This chain uses TRBV30 with TRBJ2-7; 9 bases map to TRBD1. Trimming removed 0 bases from V and 4 bases from J; junction bases left unmatched: 1. CDR3 length: 13 amino acids. Germline CDR1 is GTSNPN and CDR2 is SVGIG (reference sequence). CDR3 sequence reads: CAWSVGQGYEQYF. Here the CDR3 DNA reads TGTGCCTGGAGTGTAGGACAGGGGTACGAGCAGTACTTC.

The sample holds many counts of this clonotype. The chain has TRBV7-9 and TRBJ2-2; D ambiguous. This CDR3 spans 14 amino acids. The V gene's germline CDR1 is SEHNR and CDR2 FQNEAQ (reference sequence). With 1 base removed from V and 4 bases from J, the gap between germline ends came to 7 bases. The CDR3 sequence is CASSLGPGTGELFF. CDR3 nucleotides: TGTGCCAGCAGCTTAGGACCGGGCACCGGGGAGCTGTTTTTT.

This clonotype was observed a few times. The J gene is TRBJ2-7, the V gene TRBV20-1; 10 positions agree with TRBD2. The germline CDR1 and CDR2 sequences are DFQATT and SNEGSKA (reference sequence). V trimming: 6 bases; J trimming: 4 bases; junction bases outside the gene matches: 9. The CDR3 spans 14 residues. CDR3 region: CSAPPGLATYEQYF. The CDR3 DNA sequence: TGCAGTGCCCCTCCGGGACTAGCGACTTACGAGCAGTACTTC.

The chain combines TRBV9 with TRBJ2-1; TRBD2 aligns across 16 bases. The germline gives CDR1 SGDLS, CDR2 YYNGEE. Trimming at V came to 3 bases and at J to 6 bases, leaving 6 bases not matched to a gene. The CDR3 has 17 amino acids. The CDR3, as DNA: TGTGCCAGCAGCGCCCAGGGACTAGCGGGAGGGCGCAATGAGCAGTTCTTC. Its translation is CASSAQGLAGGRNEQFF.

This clonotype came up a few times. CDR3 in DNA: TGCGCCAGCAGAGACACAGACAGGGGAGGGAATGAGCAGTTCTTC. Its translation: CASRDTDRGGNEQFF. The chain combines TRBV10-2 with TRBJ2-1, with D possibly TRBD1 on 8 matching bases. Germline V CDR1 and CDR2: WSHSY, SAAADI. This CDR3 has 15 residues. V was shortened by 6 bases and J by 7 bases, with 19 bases between the two germline ends.

This clonotype was counted many times. The rearrangement uses TRBV15 and TRBJ2-1, with D possibly being TRBD2 (6 bases). V lost 8 bases and J 4 bases, leaving 18 bases between the germline ends. The CDR3 runs to 15 residues. Germline CDR1 reads LNHNV; CDR2 reads YYDKDF (reference sequence). The CDR3 loop is CATDNSGTAYNEQFF. The CDR3 DNA sequence: TGTGCCACCGACAACTCCGGGACTGCATACAATGAGCAGTTCTTC.

This clonotype has more than one count but fewer than ten. The genes are TRBV27 and TRBJ1-5; 11 bases match TRBD1. V lost 6 bases and J lost 0; bases outside the gene matches: 10. The germline V gene has CDR1 MNHEY and CDR2 SMNVEV (reference sequence). The CDR3 covers 18 residues. The CDR3 loop reads CASSPGTGGLYSNQPQHF. In DNA, the CDR3 is TGTGCCAGCAGCCCCGGGACAGGGGGTCTTTATAGCAATCAGCCCCAGCATTTT.

CDR3 DNA: TGTGCCACCGATACAGGGACCGGGGCCAACGTCCTGACTTTC. Translating it yields CATDTGTGANVLTF. V and J are TRBV15 and TRBJ2-6, with D perhaps TRBD1 (6 bases). The V end was cut by 8 bases, the J end by 4 bases, with 12 bases between. The length of the CDR3 is 14 residues. Germline values: CDR1 LNHNV, CDR2 YYDKDF (reference sequence).

This clonotype is a singleton in its sample. Just one base apart from a much larger clone, this may be a read error. The chain is built from TRBV6-1 and TRBJ2-2, with 10 bases fitting TRBD1. Per germline, CDR1 MNHNS and CDR2 SASEGT. The CDR3 length is 16 residues. CDR3 region: CASSEIGQGDTWELFF. Written as DNA, the CDR3 is TGTGCCAGCAGCGAAATTGGACAGGGGGACACCTGGGAGCTGTTTTTT.

The J gene is TRBJ2-1, the V gene TRBV6-2 or TRBV6-3, with 7 bases fitting TRBD1. The CDR3 extends over 17 amino acids. Unmatched junction bases numbered 10, after V lost 0 bases and J lost 5 bases. CDR1 and CDR2 (germline): MNHEY, SVGEGT. The CDR3 loop is CASSYSRTGRIHNEQFF. The CDR3 nucleotides read TGTGCCAGCAGTTACTCCAGGACAGGTCGAATTCACAATGAGCAGTTCTTC.

This chain joins TRBV19 and TRBJ2-7, with a possible D match to TRBD1 (6 bases). Trimming pared 5 bases from V and 0 bases from J, leaving 11 bases between. Germline V gives CDR1 LNHDA, CDR2 SQIVND (reference sequence). This CDR3 has 14 residues. CDR3 in DNA: TGTGCCAGTAGTTCAACAGGGAACTCCTACGAGCAGTACTTC. Amino acids: CASSSTGNSYEQYF.